A single sample gave rise to the 22 T cell receptor beta chains below, sequenced in a study of OX40 agonist ivuxolimab in advanced cancers. Clones were sequenced by immunoSEQ multiplex PCR, and TCRdb holds only the in-frame ones, with some missing. Of 75,000 to 90,000 clones in the sample, roughly 92% were seen once. Material: CD4+ or CD8+ T cells sorted from blood, obtained in a trial of the OX40 agonist ivuxolimab. The receptors stem from an adult with an advanced solid tumor such as melanoma, head and neck, liver or kidney cancer.

V gene TRBV11-3 combines with J gene TRBJ2-2; 7 nucleotides match TRBD1. V lost 7 bases to trimming and J lost 5 bases; unmatched junction nucleotides: 10. Germline CDR1 SGHNT, CDR2 YENEEA. There are 15 residues in the CDR3. CDR3 DNA: TGTGCCAGCACCATCTCCGCAGGGGGTACCGGGGAGCTGTTTTTT. Amino acids: CASTISAGGTGELFF.

V usage is TRBV27 and J usage is TRBJ1-1, with 7 bases fitting TRBD1. The germline gives CDR1 MNHEY, CDR2 SMNVEV (reference sequence). The V gene end was trimmed by 3 bases and the J gene end by 4 bases; junction bases not matched to a gene: 5. The CDR3 contains 14 residues. CDR3 nucleotides: TGTGCCAGCAGTTTCCAGGGGGTTGGCACTGAAGCTTTCTTT. Protein sequence: CASSFQGVGTEAFF.

This chain connects TRBV10-3 to TRBJ1-1; tentatively, D is TRBD1 (6 bases). Germline V lookup: CDR1 ENHRY, CDR2 SYGVKD. This CDR3 spans 14 amino acids. Trimming left V 4 bases short and J 5 bases short, with 14 bases between. CDR3 nucleotides: TGTGCCATCAGTGCCGACAGGTCAGAGACTGAAGCTTTCTTT. Translating gives CAISADRSETEAFF.

A single count supports this clone. The chain joins TRBV7-9 to TRBJ2-7, with TRBD2 identical over 9 bases. The CDR3 loop spans 13 amino acids. Per the germline V gene, CDR1 is SEHNR and CDR2 is FQNEAQ (reference sequence). V lost 4 bases, J lost 3 bases, and 1 base stayed unmatched. In nucleotides, the CDR3 is TGTGCCAGCAGCTCTAGCGGGATCTACGAGCAGTACTTC. It translates to CASSSSGIYEQYF.

The V gene is TRBV5-6, the J gene TRBJ2-1; 14 nucleotides agree with TRBD2. The V gene end was trimmed by 1 base and the J gene end by 5 bases; junction bases not matched to a gene: 2. The CDR3 spans 16 residues. CDR1 and CDR2 from the germline V gene are SGHDT and YYEEEE. Written as DNA, the CDR3 is TGTGCCAGCAGCTTGCAGGGACTAGCGGGGGACAATGAGCAGTTCTTC. This translates into CASSLQGLAGDNEQFF.

CDR3 region: CASSLGSGLRELFF. The CDR3 nucleotides are TGTGCCAGCAGCTTGGGGAGTGGCCTCCGGGAGCTGTTTTTT. This chain connects TRBV5-5 to TRBJ2-2; D remains unclear. V lost 0 bases, J lost 9 bases, and 12 bases lay in between. Germline CDR1 reads SGHKS; CDR2 reads YYEKEE (reference sequence). CDR3 length equals 14 residues. Variable domain in full (rest from reference TRBV5-5 and TRBJ2-2): DAGVTQSPTHLIKTRGQQVTLRCSPISGHKSVSWYQQVLGQGPQFIFQYYEKEERGRGNFPDRFSARQFPNYSSELNVNALLLGDSALYLCASSLGSGLRELFFGEGSRLTVL.

V is TRBV11-2 and J is TRBJ1-1, with 7 bases identical to TRBD1. V gave up 6 bases and J gave up 6 bases; unmatched junction bases: 7. The CDR3 contains 13 residues. The germline V gene encodes CDR1 SGHAT and CDR2 FQNNGV. The chain's CDR3 is CASSRQGGAEAFF. The CDR3 coding sequence is TGTGCCAGCAGTCGACAGGGAGGCGCTGAAGCTTTCTTT.

V and J are TRBV5-1 and TRBJ1-4, with unresolved D. Germline V gives CDR1 SGHRS, CDR2 YFSETQ. Trimming cost V 5 bases and J 4 bases, with 9 bases left between them. CDR3 length: 13 residues. CDR3 DNA: TGCGCCAGCAGGGGGTTGGATAATGAAAAACTGTTTTTT. Encoded protein: CASRGLDNEKLFF. Combining the CDR3 with reference TRBV5-1 and TRBJ1-4 gives the whole variable domain KAGVTQTPRYLIKTRGQQVTLSCSPISGHRSVSWYQQTPGQGLQFLFEYFSETQRNKGNFPGRFSGRQFSNSRSEMNVSTLELGDSALYLCASRGLDNEKLFFGSGTQLSVL.

The rearrangement uses TRBV12-5 and TRBJ2-2; D is unresolved. The germline CDR1 and CDR2 sequences are LGHNT and FRNRAP. CDR3 length: 13 residues. V dropped 2 bases and J dropped 4 bases, with 5 bases sitting between them. DNA of the CDR3: TGTGCTAGTGGTTTGATACTCACCGGGGAGCTGTTTTTT. Amino acid sequence: CASGLILTGELFF.

The V gene is TRBV5-1, the J gene TRBJ2-3; 9 nucleotides agree with TRBD2. Germline-derived CDR1 and CDR2 are SGHRS and YFSETQ. V was clipped by 6 bases and J by 2 bases; unmatched bases: 7. CDR3 length: 15 amino acids. In DNA, the CDR3 is TGCGCCAGCAAGGGGACTAGCACATCCACAGATACGCAGTATTTT. Protein sequence: CASKGTSTSTDTQYF. Filled out from reference TRBV5-1 and TRBJ2-3, the complete variable domain reads KAGVTQTPRYLIKTRGQQVTLSCSPISGHRSVSWYQQTPGQGLQFLFEYFSETQRNKGNFPGRFSGRQFSNSRSEMNVSTLELGDSALYLCASKGTSTSTDTQYFGPGTRLTVL.

The chain uses TRBV15 and TRBJ2-1; the match to TRBD2 covers 7 bases. Germline loops: CDR1 LNHNV, CDR2 YYDKDF (reference sequence). CDR3 length equals 18 residues. The junction had 11 bases not matched to a gene; V was cut back by 0 bases and J by 3 bases. The CDR3 DNA is TGTGCCACCAGCAGAGAGTTAGGCGGGGGTTCAGTCTACAATGAGCAGTTCTTC. It translates to CATSRELGGGSVYNEQFF.

Details on this clone: Without the conserved terminal phenylalanine or tryptophan, this CDR3 likely stems from a read error. The DNA is left out, because the CDR3 cannot be placed on it with certainty; the CDR3 is given as TCRdb lists it. This rearrangement joins TRBV5-6 to TRBJ2-7; the tabulated D call, TRBD1, remains unverified against the DNA. Counting both end residues, the CDR3 totals 14 amino acids. Germline CDR1 SGHDT, CDR2 YYEEEE. CDR3 sequence reads: CASSLVGGTGIKSD.

The V and J genes are TRBV7-3 and TRBJ2-5, with 9 nucleotides matching TRBD2. The CDR3 runs 16 residues. Germline V CDR1 and CDR2: SGHTA, FQGTGA. Trimming cost V 5 bases and J 4 bases; bases outside gene matches: 11. The CDR3 DNA reads as TGTGCCAGCAGCCCCTCAGCGGGAGGACCCCCAGAGACCCAGTACTTC. The encoded protein is CASSPSAGGPPETQYF.

This clone was recorded only once. This sequence joins TRBV2 and TRBJ1-1; D remains unclear. The V gene's germline CDR1 is SNHLY and CDR2 FYNNEI. V gave up 1 base and J gave up 5 bases, with 8 bases separating them. This CDR3 comprises 13 residues. The CDR3 DNA is TGTGCCAGCAGTGAAGAGGCGCGGACTGAAGCTTTCTTT. Translated: CASSEEARTEAFF.

The rearrangement links TRBV2 to TRBJ2-1, with D maybe TRBD1 (6 bases). The germline V gene encodes CDR1 SNHLY and CDR2 FYNNEI. Trimming removed 5 bases at V and 6 bases at J, with 11 bases between. The length of the CDR3 is 13 residues. CDR3 bases: TGTGCCAGCAGTCTCTACAGGGCCAATGAGCAGTTCTTC. Residues: CASSLYRANEQFF.

This chain links TRBV5-6 with TRBJ2-5; D gene ambiguous. The germline gives CDR1 SGHDT, CDR2 YYEEEE. Trimming removed 1 base from V and 3 bases from J, with 10 bases in between. The CDR3 totals 14 residues. The CDR3 sequence: CASSLRTLKETQYF. The DNA of the CDR3 is TGTGCCAGCAGCTTGAGGACCCTAAAAGAGACCCAGTACTTC.

The rearrangement uses TRBV9 and TRBJ2-3; 8 bases align to TRBD1. Germline lookup yields CDR1 SGDLS and CDR2 YYNGEE. This CDR3 contains 15 residues. The J segment lost 0 bases and the V segment lost 3 bases, leaving 3 bases of the junction unmatched. The CDR3, as DNA: TGTGCCAGCAGCGGGGGGGACAGGAGCACAGATACGCAGTATTTT. Residues: CASSGGDRSTDTQYF.

This chain links TRBV10-3 with TRBJ2-1, with 9 bases fitting TRBD2. The CDR3 is 15 amino acids. Germline trimming cut 10 bases from V and 5 bases from J; bases unmatched to any gene: 12. Germline V gene data show CDR1 as ENHRY and CDR2 as SYGVKD. The CDR3 sequence: CATRAAGGADNEQFF. Here the CDR3 DNA reads TGTGCCACCCGGGCGGCGGGAGGGGCTGACAATGAGCAGTTCTTC.

The chain carries TRBV2 and TRBJ1-3, with D unclear. Germline CDR1 and CDR2: SNHLY and FYNNEI. The germline V and J ends were trimmed by 3 bases and 3 bases, with 9 bases remaining between them. This CDR3 has 14 amino acids. DNA of the CDR3: TGTGCCAGCAGTGAGGTGGCAGGTGGAAACACCATATATTTT. Residues: CASSEVAGGNTIYF.

This sequence joins TRBV6-5 and TRBJ1-1; D not resolved. CDR1 is MNHEY, CDR2 SVGAGI, per germline. The CDR3 length is 14 residues. Trimming took 6 bases from V and 0 from J, leaving 11 bases between them. CDR3 region: CASSTGRVNTEAFF. CDR3 DNA: TGTGCCAGCAGCACCGGAAGGGTGAACACTGAAGCTTTCTTT.

This rearrangement joins TRBV11-3 to TRBJ2-1; possible D gene TRBD2, 5 bases. Deletions cut 2 bases from V and 7 bases from J, with 18 bases between. CDR3 length: 16 amino acids. CDR1 is SGHNT, CDR2 YENEEA, per germline. CDR3 amino acids: CASSLSVRSGKNEQFF. The CDR3 nucleotides are TGTGCCAGCAGCTTATCCGTGAGATCGGGGAAGAATGAGCAGTTCTTC. The whole variable domain, filled in from reference TRBV11-3 and TRBJ2-1, reads EAGVVQSPRYKIIEKKQPVAFWCNPISGHNTLYWYLQNLGQGPELLIRYENEEAVDDSQLPKDRFSAERLKGVDSTLKIQPAELGDSAVYLCASSLSVRSGKNEQFFGPGTRLTVL.

This clone has only one observation. V and J are TRBV5-8 and TRBJ2-3, with 11 bases aligning to TRBD2. The CDR3 spans 17 residues. V lost 4 bases to trimming and J lost 0 bases; unmatched junction nucleotides: 7. The germline V gene has CDR1 SGHTS and CDR2 YDEGEE. The CDR3 sequence is CASSPNRLAGSTDTQYF. DNA of the CDR3: TGTGCCAGCAGCCCGAACCGACTAGCGGGGAGCACAGATACGCAGTATTTT.